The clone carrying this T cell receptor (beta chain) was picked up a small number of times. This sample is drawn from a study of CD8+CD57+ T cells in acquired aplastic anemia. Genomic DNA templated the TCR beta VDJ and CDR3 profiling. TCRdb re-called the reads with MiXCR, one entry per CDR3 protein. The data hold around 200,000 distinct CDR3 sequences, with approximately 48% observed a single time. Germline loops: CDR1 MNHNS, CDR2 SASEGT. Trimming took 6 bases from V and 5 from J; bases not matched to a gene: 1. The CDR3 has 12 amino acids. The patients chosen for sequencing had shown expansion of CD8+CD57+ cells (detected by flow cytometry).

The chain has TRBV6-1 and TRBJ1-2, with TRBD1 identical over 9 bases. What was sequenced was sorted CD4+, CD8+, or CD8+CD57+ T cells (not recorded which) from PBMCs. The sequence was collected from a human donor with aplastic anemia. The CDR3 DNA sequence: TGTGCCAGCAGCGGGACAGGGTATGGCTACACCTTC. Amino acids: CASSGTGYGYTF.